This is a list of T cell receptor beta chains from one sample in a study of patients and donors after allogeneic stem cell transplantation. TCRdb itself ran the RT-PCR reads through MiXCR, one entry per CDR3 protein. The table has about a million distinct CDR3 sequences, about a sixth seen once. The specimen was blood, either unsorted or a sorted T cell fraction (not recorded which). Every receptor here comes from a human donor who was either an allogeneic HSCT recipient or a stem cell or donor lymphocyte infusion donor (not recorded which). It is not recorded whose cells these are; they may come from a transplant donor. Both conserved end residues are part of each CDR3. The order of the fields is clone size, V gene, D gene, J gene, CDR3 DNA, CDR3 protein. The D gene is left open where the match is weak. Not all rows give a size; the values are once, few, many and, for expanded clones, a class.

.	TRBV6-1	.	TRBJ2-7	TGTGCCAGCAGTGAATTGTTCAGGGCCGACTACGAGCAGTACTTC	CASSELFRADYEQYF
few	TRBV12-3/TRBV12-4	.	TRBJ2-5	TGTGCCAGCAGTTCTACCGGGAGTAGCGCAGAGACCCAGTACTTC	CASSSTGSSAETQYF
.	TRBV11-2	TRBD2	TRBJ2-1	TGTGCCAGCAGCTTATTGGCAGTGACGGGACTAGACCCCAATGAGCAGTTCTTC	CASSLLAVTGLDPNEQFF
few	TRBV20-1	.	TRBJ1-1	TGCAGTGCTAGCGGGAGGGACACTGAAGCTTTCTTT	CSASGRDTEAFF
few	TRBV5-1	TRBD2	TRBJ2-2	TGCGCCAGCAGCGCGACTAGCGGGGACACCGGGGAGCTGTTTTTT	CASSATSGDTGELFF
.	TRBV12-3/TRBV12-4	.	TRBJ2-1	TGTGCCAGCAGTTTAATGGTGCATGAGCAGTTCTTC	CASSLMVHEQFF
.	TRBV3-1	.	TRBJ2-5	TGTGCCACCAGATACACCGGGCTAGCCCAAGAGACCCAGTACTTC	CATRYTGLAQETQYF
once	TRBV5-1	TRBD1	TRBJ2-7	TGCGCCAGCAGCTCACCTCCAGGGACAGGGTTGGGCGAGCAGTACTTC	CASSSPPGTGLGEQYF
few	TRBV24-1	TRBD1	TRBJ1-2	TGTGCCACTTCGGACAGGGACTATGGCTACACCTTC	CATSDRDYGYTF
.	TRBV12-5	.	TRBJ1-1	TGTGCTAGTGGTCCTAAGGGGGCTGAAGCTTTCTTT	CASGPKGAEAFF
once	TRBV6-1	TRBD1	TRBJ1-2	TGTGCCAGCAGAAAATCAGGGGGATTAAACTATGGCTACACCTTC	CASRKSGGLNYGYTF
.	TRBV7-8	.	TRBJ1-1	TGTGCCAGCAGCTTAAGACCCCTATCGTTGAGCGGGGGTGGCACTGAAGCTTTCTTT	CASSLRPLSLSGGGTEAFF
.	TRBV5-6	.	TRBJ2-1	TGTGCCAGCAGCATCCGACGGGCCTACAATGAGCAGTTCTTC	CASSIRRAYNEQFF
.	TRBV27	.	TRBJ1-5	TGTGCCAGCAGTCCGGCAGGGGAAGGGCAGCCCCAGCATTTT	CASSPAGEGQPQHF
.	TRBV19	TRBD2	TRBJ2-2	TGTGCCACTCAAATGAGGACTAGCGGTAACACCGGGGAGCTGTTTTTT	CATQMRTSGNTGELFF
.	TRBV12-3/TRBV12-4	.	TRBJ1-2	TGTGCCAGCAGTCCAGCAAGCAGGGGCCATACTAACTATGGCTACACCTTC	CASSPASRGHTNYGYTF
few	TRBV20-1	.	TRBJ2-7	TGCAGTGCCCGAGGAGGGTATCGCTACGAGCAGTACTTC	CSARGGYRYEQYF
few	TRBV20-1	TRBD2	TRBJ2-3	TGCAGTGCTAGAGATCTTGGGCGGGGGGCGAAAGATACGCAGTATTTT	CSARDLGRGAKDTQYF
.	TRBV2	.	TRBJ1-5	TGTGCCAGCAGGGTAGGGGGAAATCAGCCCCAGCATTTT	CASRVGGNQPQHF
.	TRBV7-6	TRBD2	TRBJ2-1	TGTGCCAGCAGTCGGACTAGCTCCTCGACTTCCTACAATGAGCAGTTCTTC	CASSRTSSSTSYNEQFF
few	TRBV12-3/TRBV12-4	TRBD2	TRBJ2-1	TGTGCCAGCAGTTTAGATGACTGGCGGGAGGGGCCGATCAATGAGCAGTTCTTC	CASSLDDWREGPINEQFF
.	TRBV30	.	TRBJ2-1	TGTGCCTGGGGATTTAGGAATGAGCAGTTCTTC	CAWGFRNEQFF
few	TRBV5-1	.	TRBJ2-2	TGCGCCAGCAGGCCTTGGAACACCGGGGAGCTGTTTTTT	CASRPWNTGELFF
.	TRBV6-2/TRBV6-3	.	TRBJ2-1	TGTGCCAGCAGTTACCGGGGCAGGGTCACCTACAATGAGCAGTTCTTC	CASSYRGRVTYNEQFF
.	TRBV4-2	.	TRBJ2-6	TGTGCCAGCAGCCAAGTTGGGCAGGGCTTCTCGGGATCTGGGGCCAACGTCCTGACTTTC	CASSQVGQGFSGSGANVLTF
few	TRBV7-9	TRBD1	TRBJ1-2	TGTGCCAGCAGCTCGGGACAGGGGGGTATCTATGGCTACACCTTC	CASSSGQGGIYGYTF
few	TRBV25-1	.	TRBJ2-5	TGTGCCAGCAGTGAATTAGACGGGAGTGGGTTCCAAGAGACCCAGTACTTC	CASSELDGSGFQETQYF
few	TRBV3-1	.	TRBJ1-1	TGTGCCAGCAGCCACCTAGGGGACACTGAAGCTTTCTTT	CASSHLGDTEAFF
.	TRBV4-1	.	TRBJ2-1	TGCGCCAGCACCAAGCAGGGGCTAGGATCTCCCTACAATGAGCAGTTCTTC	CASTKQGLGSPYNEQFF
.	TRBV5-4	.	TRBJ1-1	TGTGCCAGCAGCCCTCTAGGGGGGCGGCGGGGGAACACTGAAGCTTTCTTT	CASSPLGGRRGNTEAFF
few	TRBV11-3	.	TRBJ2-2	TGTGCCAGCAGCCCCCTCCTTGGTTTCACCGGGGAGCTGTTTTTT	CASSPLLGFTGELFF
.	TRBV14	.	TRBJ2-7	TGTGCCAGCAGCCACAGAACAGGGTCAACCTACGAGCAGTACTTC	CASSHRTGSTYEQYF
few	TRBV11-2	.	TRBJ1-3	TGTGCCAGCAGCTTAGGGGGGACATTCGGAAACACCATATATTTT	CASSLGGTFGNTIYF
.	TRBV9	.	TRBJ2-3	TGTGCCAGCAGCGTAGACCCCCGTCGCGAAGATACGCAGTATTTT	CASSVDPRREDTQYF
many	TRBV20-1	TRBD2	TRBJ2-1	TGCAGTGCTACAGGCGGGGGGAAATACAATGAGCAGTTCTTC	CSATGGGKYNEQFF
.	TRBV7-9	TRBD1	TRBJ2-5	TGTGCCAGCAGCTCGATGGGACAGGGTTATTACCAAGAGACCCAGTACTTC	CASSSMGQGYYQETQYF
many	TRBV12-3/TRBV12-4	TRBD2	TRBJ2-2	TGTGCCAGCAGTGTACTAGCGGGGCGTACCGGGGAGCTGTTTTTT	CASSVLAGRTGELFF
few	TRBV21-1	.	TRBJ2-1	TGTGCCAGCAGCCGATTCACGGGAAGATACAATGAGCAGTTCTTC	CASSRFTGRYNEQFF
.	TRBV7-9	.	TRBJ2-1	TGTGCCAGCAGCTCGGACAGTTGGAATGAGCAGTTCTTC	CASSSDSWNEQFF
few	TRBV12-3/TRBV12-4	TRBD2	TRBJ2-1	TGTGCCAGCAGCCTTAATATAGCGGGAGAACGGTACAATGAGCAGTTCTTC	CASSLNIAGERYNEQFF
few	TRBV7-6	TRBD2	TRBJ2-3	TGTGCCAGCAGCTTATCTAGCGGGGGGGCCGCTAGAGATACGCAGTATTTT	CASSLSSGGAARDTQYF
.	TRBV4-2	.	TRBJ2-7	TGTGCCAGCAGCCAAGACGGGGGAAAGGTTTACGAGCAGTACTTC	CASSQDGGKVYEQYF
few	TRBV3-1	TRBD1	TRBJ2-3	TGTGCCAGCAGCCAGCGACAGGGGCAGTATTTT	CASSQRQGQYF
few	TRBV7-9	TRBD1	TRBJ1-2	TGTGCCAGCACCCCAGGTACAGGGGCTGGCGGCTACACCTTC	CASTPGTGAGGYTF
.	TRBV20-1	TRBD1	TRBJ1-6	TGCAGTGCCCGGGCGGGACAGGGATCTCATAATTCACCCCTCCACTTT	CSARAGQGSHNSPLHF
.	TRBV14	.	TRBJ1-2	TGTGCCAGCAGCCAAGGGTCAGGATCGTATGGCTACACCTTC	CASSQGSGSYGYTF
.	TRBV20-1	.	TRBJ1-5	TGCAGTGCCTCGACCAGACAGAGCAATCAGCCCCAGCATTTT	CSASTRQSNQPQHF
.	TRBV5-6	.	TRBJ1-6	TGTGCCAGCAGCTTGTTGGGACGGGATTCACCCCTCCACTTT	CASSLLGRDSPLHF
few	TRBV11-2	TRBD1	TRBJ2-7	TGTGCCAGCAGCTCTGGGACAGGGCCTTCTTTCCTTTCCTACGAGCAGTACTTC	CASSSGTGPSFLSYEQYF
few	TRBV21-1	.	TRBJ2-1	TGTGCCAGCAGCTGGAGGGACCTTGCCTACAATGAGCAGTTCTTC	CASSWRDLAYNEQFF